These T cell receptor beta chains were read from a single sample in a study of shared clonotypes between healthy human individuals. Clones were sequenced by immunoSEQ multiplex PCR, and TCRdb holds only the in-frame ones, with some missing. Of over a million clones listed, 60% to 80% are singletons. The sequencing input was memory CD4+ T cells sorted from blood. These receptors came from a man between 18 and 35 years old in good health. Each CDR3 is given with its conserved first and last residue.

cdr3_aa | v_call
CASSEYLGTTQYF | TRBV2
CASSLVGLAGYEQYF | TRBV5-1
CASMGYDGYTF | TRBV28
CASSSPGPPYEQYF | TRBV27
CASSGVGSGGEQFF | TRBV5-5
CASSVQEGVNNYGYTF | TRBV4-1
CASSPDSGGNTIYF | TRBV18
CASTKAGGTGELFF | TRBV9
CASSPPWGTSGGAYEQYF | TRBV27
CASSSSSGAIEQFF | TRBV5-1
CASSLEVAASSGANVLTF | TRBV11-2
CASSLDGGRNYEQYF | TRBV7-2
CASSFSEEPQHF | TRBV7-9
CASRGSSYEQYF | TRBV6-5
CASTQGGANSNQPQHF | TRBV28
CASTHGSSYEQYF | TRBV28
CASKDRGPTGELFF | TRBV6-5
CAWSVQGASYEQYF | TRBV30
CASSLWWGEGANYGYTF | TRBV28
CATQVDYTDTQYF | TRBV6-1
CSVRGRGNYNEQFF | TRBV29-1
CASSFGGDGELFF | TRBV5-1
CASTPGQIYGYTF | TRBV7-2
CAWMIQGGNTIYF | TRBV30
CASSSAPTSGYEQYF | TRBV7-2
CAISGTSGYNEQFF | TRBV10-3
CASSILDSIVTDTQYF | TRBV5-4
CASSAGSGGSTDTQYF | TRBV7-2
CASRQATSGNTIYF | TRBV10-3
CASSFQYLGGELFF | TRBV7-2
CASSTGTPQETQYF | TRBV18
CASSPQGGNQPQHF | TRBV18
CASSQAGGNSPLHF | TRBV2
CASSLAPESIDTQYF | TRBV7-3
CASSESTRGPTDTQYF | TRBV10-1
CASSLGQGNPDTQYF | TRBV6-1
CASSLDRVRTLHF | TRBV5-4
CASSFLGNTGELFF | TRBV7-2
CASSRGYEQYF | TRBV7-9
CASTPGTRLAADTQYF | TRBV2
CASSLSYGYYEQYF | TRBV5-6
CASSPPGGQGNQPQHF | TRBV18
CASSSRKGYYEQYF | TRBV7-9
CASSIYSGGTSYNEQFF | TRBV19
CASRAGSLPGNTIYF | TRBV7-9
CASSLAGATYEQYF | TRBV11-3
CASSLGYNYEQYF | TRBV5-1
CASSLSGRLNSYEQYF | TRBV27
CASSYDTSQPQHF | TRBV5-1
CASSYSSGDTEAFF | TRBV6-5
CASSLYGYGYTF | TRBV28
CASSGAPSGRYTGELFF | TRBV9
CASGLGIAGNSYNEQFF | TRBV12-5
CASSFGTGPLTQFF | TRBV11-3
CSVARADGMETQYF | TRBV29-1